This TCR beta chain was obtained from a study of spatial heterogeneity in lung cancer. On the study more broadly: The cohort: about 79 early-stage, untreated non-small cell lung cancer patients. Alpha-chain sequences were detected in numbers that were consistently lower than beta-chain sequences. Available PBMC from follow-up, collected a median of roughly 26 months after resection, underwent sequencing. Combinations of a unique TCR and a UMI were tallied in raw reads, and on average each appeared more than ten times.

Time point here: blood at routine non-recurrence follow-up after resection. Material for sequencing was whole RNA from tumor, nontumor lung or frozen PBMC, left unsorted. Each CDR3 protein is one row after TCRdb ran MiXCR on the 5' RACE reads. The sample shows approximately 56,000 distinct CDR3 sequences, around 7% of them seen only once. Trimming cost V 3 bases and J 0 bases, with 12 bases left between them. This CDR3 is 17 amino acids long. Per the germline V gene, CDR1 is MNHEY and CDR2 is SMNVEV (reference sequence). This clonotype was picked up many times. The J gene is TRBJ1-6, the V gene TRBV27; D gene uncertain. This TCR came from a female donor with early-stage non-small cell lung cancer. The input for sequencing was PBMCs, taken at follow-up. The CDR3 sequence: CASSFRLPSSYNSPLHF. CDR3 sequence (DNA): TGTGCCAGCAGTTTTCGACTGCCGAGCTCCTATAATTCACCCCTCCACTTT.